The 26 T cell receptor beta chains below were found in one sample sequenced in a study of regulatory T cells in long-lasting Graves disease. Sample time point: newly diagnosed GD, antithyroid drugs for less than 3 months. From PBMCs, RNA was extracted and then used to make the TCR library. Combining iRepertoire HTBI primers with Arm-PCR of CDR3 regions, the authors built TCR beta libraries. Via MiXCR, TCRdb re-called the multiplex PCR reads, giving one row per CDR3 protein. The sample shows hundreds of thousands of distinct CDR3 sequences, roughly 16% of them seen only once. These data also formed part of another study, on T cells in Graves' hyperthyroidism and ophthalmopathy.

The sample in question was peripheral blood mononuclear cells (PBMCs), obtained at new diagnosis, from a patient treated with antithyroid drugs. The receptors derive from a woman aged 30 to 39 with Graves disease.

This clonotype has at least ten counts. The chain links TRBV7-9 to TRBJ2-2, with 7 bases lining up with TRBD1. The germline CDR1 and CDR2 sequences are SEHNR and FQNEAQ (reference sequence). CDR3 length equals 16 residues. The junction had 7 bases not matched to a gene; V was cut back by 3 bases and J by 3 bases. CDR3 DNA: TGTGCCAGCAGCTTCCCGACAGGGACGTACACCGGGGAGCTGTTTTTT. Residues: CASSFPTGTYTGELFF.

Many counts were recorded for this clonotype. V gene TRBV11-2 combines with J gene TRBJ2-3; D is undetermined. Germline lookup yields CDR1 SGHAT and CDR2 FQNNGV. The CDR3 extends over 16 amino acids. The V gene lost 5 bases and the J gene lost 7 bases, with 22 bases spanning the gap. The CDR3, as DNA: TGTGCCAGCAGCACGAGACCAGCTGCCCTGGGGAATACGCAGTATTTT. Amino acid sequence: CASSTRPAALGNTQYF.

As regards this clonotype: This clone may be a read error of a much larger clone one base away. The chain uses TRBV3-1 and TRBJ1-2, with D unresolved. From germline, CDR1 is LGHDT and CDR2 YNNKEL (reference sequence). This CDR3 is built from 18 residues. Trimming stripped 4 bases from V and 0 bases from J, with 21 bases between. This CDR3 reads CASSRGRGKAGANYGYTF. In DNA form, the CDR3 reads TGTGCCAGCAGCCGAGGTCGGGGAAAGGCTGGAGCTAACTATGGCTACACCTTC.

The CDR3 DNA reads TGCAGTGCCGGACCCAGGACTCCTACCAAAAACATTCAGTACTTC. It encodes CSAGPRTPTKNIQYF. The J gene is TRBJ2-4, the V gene TRBV20-1; a possible D gene is TRBD2 (5 bases). The germline V gene has CDR1 DFQATT and CDR2 SNEGSKA (reference sequence). V shed 6 bases and J shed 2 bases, with 17 bases lying between them. This CDR3 has 15 residues.

This clonotype was counted only a few times. Possible read error: a much larger clone is one base away. J is TRBJ2-7 and V is TRBV6-1; 9 bases map to TRBD1. The trim removed 6 bases at V and 4 bases at J, leaving 7 bases unmatched. Germline V lookup: CDR1 MNHNS, CDR2 SASEGT. CDR3 length equals 14 residues. CDR3 DNA sequence: TGTGCCAGCAGCCCCGGGACAGGGAAATACGAGCAGTACTTC. Protein sequence: CASSPGTGKYEQYF.

Turning to this clonotype: A junction boundary mismatches the germline segment, possibly from a read error. The genes are TRBV30 and TRBJ2-1, with a weak D call TRBD2 (6 bases). Germline assignment: CDR1 GTSNPN and CDR2 SVGIG (reference sequence). This CDR3 comprises 11 residues. CDR3 in amino acids: CTWTVGGRFFF. The CDR3 DNA is TGTACCTGGACCGTGGGTGGGAGGTTCTTCTTC.

V and J are TRBV6-4 and TRBJ2-1, with D maybe TRBD2 (5 bases). The CDR3 extends over 15 amino acids. Trimming removed 4 bases from V and 6 bases from J, with 16 bases in between. Germline loops: CDR1 MRHNA, CDR2 SNTAGT. CDR3 DNA sequence: TGTGCCAGCAGTGCCCTAGCTTCATCAACCAATGAGCAGTTCTTC. Translation: CASSALASSTNEQFF.

The V gene is TRBV20-1, the J gene TRBJ2-7; D gene ambiguous. Trimming removed 6 bases from V and 2 bases from J, with 11 bases in between. The CDR3 extends over 12 amino acids. The germline V gene has CDR1 DFQATT and CDR2 SNEGSKA (reference sequence). For the CDR3, the DNA is TGCAGTGCCCAACCCCATACCTACGAGCAGTACTTC. Residues: CSAQPHTYEQYF.

This clonotype was found many times. The chain combines TRBV27 with TRBJ2-7; D is unresolved. The CDR3 loop spans 10 amino acids. The V gene lost 10 bases and the J gene lost 3 bases, with 7 bases spanning the gap. Germline V gene sequence: CDR1 MNHEY, CDR2 SMNVEV (reference sequence). CDR3: CAIYHYEQYF. The CDR3 DNA follows: TGTGCCATCTACCACTACGAGCAGTACTTC.

In its sample, this clonotype was seen many times. V usage is TRBV12-3 or TRBV12-4 and J usage is TRBJ2-1, with TRBD1 as a possible D gene (6 bases). Trimming left V 3 bases short and J 3 bases short, with 12 bases between. The CDR3 is made up of 15 amino acids. The CDR3 is CASSFVRGYYNEQFF. Here the CDR3 DNA reads TGTGCCAGCAGTTTTGTCAGGGGTTACTACAATGAGCAGTTCTTC.

This clonotype appeared a few times. This chain uses TRBV7-6 with TRBJ1-6; TRBD1 might be the D (5 bases). Germline V gene lookup returns CDR1 SGHVS and CDR2 FNYEAQ. V lost 0 bases, J lost 7 bases, and 10 bases lay in between. The CDR3 is 15 residues long. The CDR3 region is CASSLAVGVNSPLHF. For the CDR3, the DNA is TGTGCCAGCAGCTTAGCGGTGGGGGTGAATTCACCCCTCCACTTT.

This clonotype was detected ten times or more. V is TRBV28 and J is TRBJ2-7; unclear D gene. The germline V gene encodes CDR1 MDHEN and CDR2 SYDVKM. V lost 6 bases and J 3 bases, leaving 12 bases between the germline ends. The CDR3 length is 13 residues. CDR3 protein: CASSLKPSYEQYF. CDR3 sequence (DNA): TGTGCCAGCAGCTTAAAACCCAGCTACGAGCAGTACTTC.

This clonotype occurred many times. The V and J genes are TRBV20-1 and TRBJ2-3; 11 bases fit TRBD2. Germline V CDR1 and CDR2: DFQATT, SNEGSKA (reference sequence). The CDR3 spans 18 residues. The junction had 9 bases not matched to a gene; V was cut back by 1 base and J by 0 bases. CDR3 nucleotides: TGCAGTGCTAGAGGCGGGCTAGCGGGAGGCGTTAGCACAGATACGCAGTATTTT. Its translation is CSARGGLAGGVSTDTQYF.

This clonotype was recorded many times. The rearrangement links TRBV7-9 to TRBJ1-6; TRBD1 matches at 7 bases. Trimming at V came to 5 bases and at J to 7 bases, leaving 11 bases not matched to a gene. The CDR3 runs to 16 residues. Germline values: CDR1 SEHNR, CDR2 FQNEAQ (reference sequence). The CDR3 nucleotides read TGTGCCAGCAGCGGTCGATGGAACAGGGGAAATTCACCCCTCCACTTT. This translates into CASSGRWNRGNSPLHF. The full variable domain, rest sourced from reference TRBV7-9 and TRBJ1-6, is DTGVSQNPRHKITKRGQNVTFRCDPISEHNRLYWYRQTLGQGPEFLTYFQNEAQLEKSRLLSDRFSAERPKGSFSTLEIQRTEQGDSAMYLCASSGRWNRGNSPLHFGNGTRLTVT.

Written as DNA, the CDR3 is TGTGCCAGCAGCGCGGGACTAGCGGGAGTTAATGAGCAGTTCTTC. It encodes CASSAGLAGVNEQFF. V usage is TRBV27 and J usage is TRBJ2-1, with TRBD2 matching over 14 bases. V was clipped by 6 bases and J by 7 bases; unmatched bases: 5. This CDR3 has 15 residues. Germline V gives CDR1 MNHEY, CDR2 SMNVEV (reference sequence).

The gene calls are TRBV6-1 and TRBJ2-4; D gene uncertain. CDR3 size: 13 residues. Per germline, CDR1 MNHNS and CDR2 SASEGT. V was trimmed by 6 bases and J by 1 base, leaving 7 bases between them. CDR3 in DNA: TGTGCCAGCAGGGAGACGGCCAAAAACATTCAGTACTTC. Protein product: CASRETAKNIQYF.

This clonotype was observed many times. The gene calls are TRBV28 and TRBJ2-3; 7 bases are shared with TRBD2. Germline V CDR1 and CDR2: MDHEN, SYDVKM. The CDR3 has 17 amino acids. V was clipped by 2 bases and J by 4 bases; unmatched bases: 12. Here the CDR3 reads CASSLVGGRAVSDTQYF. DNA of the CDR3: TGTGCCAGCAGTTTAGTAGGTGGGAGGGCTGTATCAGATACGCAGTATTTT.

This clonotype was observed many times. The chain employs TRBV11-2 and TRBJ2-1, with unresolved D. The DNA matches TRBJ2-5 better at its end, which makes the J call doubtful. The CDR3 has 15 residues. The germline V gene has CDR1 SGHAT and CDR2 FQNNGV. In DNA form, the CDR3 reads TGTGCCAGCAGCTTAGTAGGGCAACCTAGGGAGACCCAGTACTTC. Translated, it gives CASSLVGQPRETQYF.

The chain carries TRBV18 and TRBJ2-7; D tentatively fits TRBD1 or TRBD2 (6 bases each). The V end lost 5 bases, the J end lost 0 bases, and 11 bases lay between the germline ends. There are 14 residues in the CDR3. The germline gives CDR1 KGHSH, CDR2 LQKENI. Written as DNA, the CDR3 is TGTGCCAGCTCAGCGGGACAAAGCTCCTACGAGCAGTACTTC. This sequence encodes CASSAGQSSYEQYF.

This clonotype occurred a few times. This sequence joins TRBV19 and TRBJ1-5; D is unresolved. Germline-derived CDR1 and CDR2 are LNHDA and SQIVND (reference sequence). V was clipped by 4 bases and J by 5 bases, with 15 bases between them. The CDR3 consists of 15 residues. CDR3 nucleotides: TGTGCCAGTAGTAACATCAAAGGTCGGGATCAGCCCCAGCATTTT. Protein product: CASSNIKGRDQPQHF.

This chain links TRBV2 with TRBJ1-5; 7 nucleotides align to TRBD1. Germline V CDR1 and CDR2: SNHLY, FYNNEI. The CDR3 totals 15 residues. Trimming cost V 4 bases and J 4 bases; bases outside gene matches: 7. CDR3 loop: CASSGDSGGNQPQHF. As DNA, the CDR3 is TGTGCCAGCAGTGGGGACAGCGGGGGGAATCAGCCCCAGCATTTT.

Note on this clonotype: This sequence may be a read error, since a much larger clone differs from it by one base. The CDR3 nucleotides read TGTGCCAGCAGTTCGGGGACTAGCGGCACAGATACGCAGTATTTT. This sequence encodes CASSSGTSGTDTQYF. J is TRBJ2-3 and V is TRBV12-3 or TRBV12-4, with TRBD2 matching 10 bases. CDR3 length: 15 amino acids. Unmatched junction bases numbered 2, after V lost 4 bases and J lost 1 base.

In this sample, this clonotype turned up many times. The rearrangement links TRBV28 to TRBJ1-4; 8 nucleotides match TRBD1. Germline V gene lookup returns CDR1 MDHEN and CDR2 SYDVKM. Trimming removed 5 bases from V and 5 bases from J; junction bases left unmatched: 7. The CDR3 covers 15 residues. CDR3 coding DNA: TGTGCCAGCAGTGGGCACGGGACAGGAAATGAAAAACTGTTTTTT. As protein: CASSGHGTGNEKLFF.

This clonotype was counted a few times. The chain uses TRBV27 and TRBJ2-7; D gene uncertain. There are 10 residues in the CDR3. Trimming cost V 2 bases and J 8 bases, with 4 bases left between them. CDR1 is MNHEY and CDR2 is SMNVEV in the germline V gene (reference sequence). CDR3 sequence: CASSLHKQYF. The CDR3 DNA reads TGTGCCAGCAGTTTACACAAGCAGTACTTC.

V gene TRBV7-6 combines with J gene TRBJ2-7; no firm D call. The germline gives CDR1 SGHVS, CDR2 FNYEAQ. Trimming pared 6 bases from V and 3 bases from J, leaving 9 bases between. The CDR3 is 12 amino acids. The CDR3 nucleotides are TGTGCCAGCAGTCCCAGCGACTACGAGCAGTACTTC. Protein: CASSPSDYEQYF.

The rearrangement uses TRBV4-1 and TRBJ2-7; possible D gene TRBD2, 6 bases. The CDR3 extends over 15 amino acids. V was trimmed by 1 base and J by 4 bases, leaving 14 bases between them. In germline, CDR1 is MGHRA, CDR2 YSYEKL. CDR3 loop: CASSQAPGGAYEQYF. The CDR3 DNA reads TGCGCCAGCAGCCAAGCCCCCGGGGGTGCTTACGAGCAGTACTTC.